This TCR beta chain was captured by sequencing in a study of cytomegalovirus exposure and HLA in healthy donors. Clones were read by immunoSEQ multiplex PCR, and TCRdb kept only the in-frame ones, dropping some. Of 95,000 to 150,000 clones listed, approximately 87% are singletons. This CDR3 contains 16 residues. Germline V CDR1 and CDR2: SGHTA, FQGNSA. The V segment lost 1 base and the J segment 0 bases; nucleotides outside the gene matches: 3. The TCR sequence derives from a woman aged 25 to 39 in good health and CMV-seronegative. Source material: PBMCs. The V gene is TRBV7-2, the J gene TRBJ1-2; TRBD1 matches at 9 bases. This CDR3 reads CASSLVHRGPNYGYTF. DNA for the CDR3: TGTGCCAGCAGCTTAGTGCACAGGGGGCCTAACTATGGCTACACCTTC.